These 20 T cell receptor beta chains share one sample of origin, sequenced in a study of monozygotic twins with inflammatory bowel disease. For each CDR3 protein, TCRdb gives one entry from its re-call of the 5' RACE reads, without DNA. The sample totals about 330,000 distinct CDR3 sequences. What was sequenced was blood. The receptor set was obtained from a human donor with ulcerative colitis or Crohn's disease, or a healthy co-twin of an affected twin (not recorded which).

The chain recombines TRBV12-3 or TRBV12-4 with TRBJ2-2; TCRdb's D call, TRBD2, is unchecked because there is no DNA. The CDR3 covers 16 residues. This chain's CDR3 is CASRLGLAGYTGELFF.

CDR3 loop: CASRGSPSGEAETQYF. The chain couples TRBV5-4 to TRBJ2-5; TCRdb's assignment of TRBD2 cannot be checked, as there is no DNA. Per germline, CDR1 SGHNT and CDR2 YYREEE (reference sequence). CDR3 size: 16 residues.

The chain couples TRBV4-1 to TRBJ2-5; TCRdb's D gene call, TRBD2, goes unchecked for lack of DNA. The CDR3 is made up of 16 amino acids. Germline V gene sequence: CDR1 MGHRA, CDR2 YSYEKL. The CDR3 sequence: CASSQPPPGLEETQYF.

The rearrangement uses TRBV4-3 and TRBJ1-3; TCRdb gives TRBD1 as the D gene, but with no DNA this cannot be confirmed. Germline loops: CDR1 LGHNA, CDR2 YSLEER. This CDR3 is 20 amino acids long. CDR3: CASSQFLSRLTGGSGNTIYF.

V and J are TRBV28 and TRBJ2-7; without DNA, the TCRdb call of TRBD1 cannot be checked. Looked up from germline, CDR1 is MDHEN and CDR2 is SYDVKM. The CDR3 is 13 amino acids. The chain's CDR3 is CASSSQGIYEQYF. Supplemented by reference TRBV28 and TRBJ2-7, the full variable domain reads DVKVTQSSRYLVKRTGEKVFLECVQDMDHENMFWYRQDPGLGLRLIYFSYDVKMKEKGDIPEGYSVSREKKERFSLILESASTNQTSMYLCASSSQGIYEQYFGPGTRLTVT.

This CDR3 is CASSLEGTSNQPQHF. The chain has TRBV5-1 and TRBJ1-5; TCRdb indicates TRBD1, and absent DNA this call remains unverified. This CDR3 spans 15 amino acids. Looked up from germline, CDR1 is SGHRS and CDR2 is YFSETQ.

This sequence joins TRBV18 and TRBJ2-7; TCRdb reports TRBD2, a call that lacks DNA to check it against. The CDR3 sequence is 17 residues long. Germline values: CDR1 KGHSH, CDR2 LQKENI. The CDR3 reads CASSIPGLAGGSYEQYF.

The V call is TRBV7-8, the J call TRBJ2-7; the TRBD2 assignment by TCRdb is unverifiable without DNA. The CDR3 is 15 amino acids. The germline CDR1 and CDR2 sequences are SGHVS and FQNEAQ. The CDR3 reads CASSPGRGSNYEQYF.

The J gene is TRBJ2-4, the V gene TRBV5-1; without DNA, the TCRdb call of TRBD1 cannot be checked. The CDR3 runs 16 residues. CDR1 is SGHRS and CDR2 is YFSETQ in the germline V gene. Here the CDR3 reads CASNGGNPVAKNIQYF. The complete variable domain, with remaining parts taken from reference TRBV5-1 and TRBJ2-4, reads KAGVTQTPRYLIKTRGQQVTLSCSPISGHRSVSWYQQTPGQGLQFLFEYFSETQRNKGNFPGRFSGRQFSNSRSEMNVSTLELGDSALYLCASNGGNPVAKNIQYFGAGTRLSVL.

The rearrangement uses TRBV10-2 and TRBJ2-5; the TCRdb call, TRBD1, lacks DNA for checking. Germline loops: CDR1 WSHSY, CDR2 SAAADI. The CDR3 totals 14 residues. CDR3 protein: CASSRQGYQETQYF.

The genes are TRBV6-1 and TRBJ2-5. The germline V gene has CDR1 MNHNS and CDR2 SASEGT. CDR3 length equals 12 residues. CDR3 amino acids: CASSETSRTQYF.

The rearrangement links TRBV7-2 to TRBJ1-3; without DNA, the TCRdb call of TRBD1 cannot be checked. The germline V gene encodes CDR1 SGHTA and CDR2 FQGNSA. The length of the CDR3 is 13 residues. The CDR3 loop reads CASSSDSRNTIYF. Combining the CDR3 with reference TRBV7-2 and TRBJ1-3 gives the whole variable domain GAGVSQSPSNKVTEKGKDVELRCDPISGHTALYWYRQSLGQGLEFLIYFQGNSAPDKSGLPSDRFSAERTGGSVSTLTIQRTQQEDSAVYLCASSSDSRNTIYFGEGSWLTVV.

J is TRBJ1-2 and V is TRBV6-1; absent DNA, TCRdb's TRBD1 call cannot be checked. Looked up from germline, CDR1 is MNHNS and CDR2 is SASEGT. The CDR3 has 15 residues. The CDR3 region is CASSERGQGVGGYTF.

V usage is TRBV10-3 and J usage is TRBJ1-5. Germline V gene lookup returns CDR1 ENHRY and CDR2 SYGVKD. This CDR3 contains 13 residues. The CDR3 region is CAISDTSNQPQHF.

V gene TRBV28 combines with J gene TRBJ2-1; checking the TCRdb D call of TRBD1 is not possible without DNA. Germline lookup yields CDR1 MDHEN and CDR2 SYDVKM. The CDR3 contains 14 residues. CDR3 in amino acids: CASYGTGSSNEQFF.

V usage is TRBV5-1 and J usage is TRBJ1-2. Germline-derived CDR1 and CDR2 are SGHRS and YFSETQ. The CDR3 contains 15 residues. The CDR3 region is CASSLDRQYNYGYTF.

CDR3 protein: CASSLDQGGRETQYF. J is TRBJ2-5 and V is TRBV5-1; TCRdb picks TRBD1, but there is no DNA to check that call. The CDR3 runs 15 residues. CDR1 is SGHRS and CDR2 is YFSETQ in the germline V gene.

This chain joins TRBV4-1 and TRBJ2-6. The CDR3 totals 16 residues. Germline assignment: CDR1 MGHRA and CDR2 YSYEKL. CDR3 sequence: CASSLGWDFGANVLTF.

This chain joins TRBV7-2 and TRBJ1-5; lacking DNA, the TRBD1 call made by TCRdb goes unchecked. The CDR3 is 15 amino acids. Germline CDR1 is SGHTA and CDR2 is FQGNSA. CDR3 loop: CASSLVGGGYQPQHF.

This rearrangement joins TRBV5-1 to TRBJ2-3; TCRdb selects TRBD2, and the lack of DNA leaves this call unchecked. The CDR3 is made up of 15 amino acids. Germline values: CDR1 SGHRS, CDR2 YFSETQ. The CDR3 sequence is CASSFSGSGRDTQYF.